This T cell receptor (beta chain) was identified during a study of T cell clones after liver transplantation. The CDR3 spans 13 residues. Trimming shortened V by 3 bases and J by 0 bases, and 3 bases separated the two germline ends. The V gene's germline CDR1 is MNHEY and CDR2 SVGAGI. The data were produced by immunoSEQ multiplex PCR, yet TCRdb's version contains in-frame clones alone and is incomplete. The repertoire includes more than 70,000 clones, around four fifths of them detected once, and approximately 2.8% sits in the top ten. The specimen was CD4+ T cells from blood, collected at the 22-month timepoint. The J gene is TRBJ1-3, the V gene TRBV6-5; unclear D gene. The origin of this receptor is a human patient who received a liver transplant. Some T cells may originate from the graft donor. CDR3 DNA: TGTGCCAGCAGTTATAGCTCTGGAAACACCATATATTTT. It translates to CASSYSSGNTIYF.